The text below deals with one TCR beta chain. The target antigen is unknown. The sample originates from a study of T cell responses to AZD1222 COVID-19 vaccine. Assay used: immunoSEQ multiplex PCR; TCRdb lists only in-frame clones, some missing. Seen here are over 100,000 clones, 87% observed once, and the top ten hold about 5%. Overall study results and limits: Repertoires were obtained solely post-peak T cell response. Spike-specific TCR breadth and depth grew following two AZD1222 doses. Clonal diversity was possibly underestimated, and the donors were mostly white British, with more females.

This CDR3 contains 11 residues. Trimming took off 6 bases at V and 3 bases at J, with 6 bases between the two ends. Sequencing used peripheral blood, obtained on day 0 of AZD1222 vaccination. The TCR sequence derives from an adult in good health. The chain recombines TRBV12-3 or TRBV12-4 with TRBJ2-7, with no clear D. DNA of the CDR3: TGTGCCAGCAGCCACGACTACGAGCAGTACTTC. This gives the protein CASSHDYEQYF.